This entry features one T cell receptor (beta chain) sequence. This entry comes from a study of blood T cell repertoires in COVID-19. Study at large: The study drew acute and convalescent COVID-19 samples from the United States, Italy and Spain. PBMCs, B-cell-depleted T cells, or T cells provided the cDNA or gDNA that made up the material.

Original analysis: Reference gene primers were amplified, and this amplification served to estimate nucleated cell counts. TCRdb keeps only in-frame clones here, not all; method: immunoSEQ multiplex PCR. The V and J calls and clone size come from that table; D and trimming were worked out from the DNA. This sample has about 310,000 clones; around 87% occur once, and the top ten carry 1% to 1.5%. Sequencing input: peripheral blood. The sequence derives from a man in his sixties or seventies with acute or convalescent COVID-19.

CDR3 region: CASSFSGGRGRNTEAFF. Written as DNA, the CDR3 is TGTGCCAGCAGCTTTAGCGGGGGCAGGGGGAGGAACACTGAAGCTTTCTTT. V usage is TRBV7-2 and J usage is TRBJ1-1; 7 bases line up with TRBD1. Germline loops: CDR1 SGHTA, CDR2 FQGNSA. This CDR3 is built from 17 residues. The ends lost 3 bases at V and 1 base at J; junction bases unmatched: 11.